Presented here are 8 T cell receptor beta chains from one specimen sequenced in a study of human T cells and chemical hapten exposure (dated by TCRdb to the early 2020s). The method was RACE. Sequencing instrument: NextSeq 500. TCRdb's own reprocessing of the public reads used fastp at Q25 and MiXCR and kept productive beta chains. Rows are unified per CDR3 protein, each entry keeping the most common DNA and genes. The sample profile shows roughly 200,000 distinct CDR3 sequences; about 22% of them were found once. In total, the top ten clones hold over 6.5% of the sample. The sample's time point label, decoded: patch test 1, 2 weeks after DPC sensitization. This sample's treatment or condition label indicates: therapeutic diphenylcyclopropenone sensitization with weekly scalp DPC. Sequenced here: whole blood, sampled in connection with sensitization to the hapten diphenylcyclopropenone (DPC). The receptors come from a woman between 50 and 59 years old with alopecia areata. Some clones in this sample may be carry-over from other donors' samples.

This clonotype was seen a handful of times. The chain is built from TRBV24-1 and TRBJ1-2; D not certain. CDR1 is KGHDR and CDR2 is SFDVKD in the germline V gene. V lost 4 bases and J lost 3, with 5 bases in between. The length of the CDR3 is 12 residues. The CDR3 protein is CATSEGDYGYTF. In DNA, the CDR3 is TGTGCCACCAGTGAAGGAGACTATGGCTACACCTTC.

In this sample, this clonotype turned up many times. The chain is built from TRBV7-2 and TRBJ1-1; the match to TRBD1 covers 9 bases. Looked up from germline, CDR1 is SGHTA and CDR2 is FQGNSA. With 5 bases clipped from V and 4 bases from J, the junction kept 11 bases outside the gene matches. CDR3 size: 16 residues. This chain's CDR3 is CASSKGGTGRITEAFF. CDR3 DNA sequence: TGTGCCAGCAGCAAAGGGGGGACAGGGAGGATCACTGAAGCTTTCTTT.

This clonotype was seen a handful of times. The CDR3 loop is CASSLESEKGAFF. The CDR3 nucleotides read TGTGCCAGCAGCCTAGAGTCGGAGAAAGGAGCTTTCTTT. V usage is TRBV7-9 and J usage is TRBJ1-1; D ambiguous. This CDR3 spans 13 amino acids. From germline, CDR1 is SEHNR and CDR2 FQNEAQ (reference sequence). The germline V and J ends were trimmed by 5 bases and 10 bases, with 17 bases remaining between them.

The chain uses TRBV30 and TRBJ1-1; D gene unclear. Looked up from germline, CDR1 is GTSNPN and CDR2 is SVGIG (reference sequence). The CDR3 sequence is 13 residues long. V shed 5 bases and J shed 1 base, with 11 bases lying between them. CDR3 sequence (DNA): TGTGCCTGGGCCTTAGGTAAGAACACTGAAGCTTTCTTT. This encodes CAWALGKNTEAFF.

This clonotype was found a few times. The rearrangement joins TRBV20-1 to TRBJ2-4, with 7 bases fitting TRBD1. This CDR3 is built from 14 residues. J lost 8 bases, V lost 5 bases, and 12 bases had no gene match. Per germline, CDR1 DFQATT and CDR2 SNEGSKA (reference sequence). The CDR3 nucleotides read TGCAGTGCTGACCCGACTAATCAGGGGGACATTCAGTACTTC. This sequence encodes CSADPTNQGDIQYF.

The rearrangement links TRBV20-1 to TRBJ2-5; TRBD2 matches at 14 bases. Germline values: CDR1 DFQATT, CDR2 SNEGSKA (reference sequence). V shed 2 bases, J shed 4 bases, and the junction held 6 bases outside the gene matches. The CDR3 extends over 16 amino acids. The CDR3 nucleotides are TGCAGTGCTAGAACGACTAGCGGGAGGGGTAGAGAGACCCAGTACTTC. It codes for CSARTTSGRGRETQYF.

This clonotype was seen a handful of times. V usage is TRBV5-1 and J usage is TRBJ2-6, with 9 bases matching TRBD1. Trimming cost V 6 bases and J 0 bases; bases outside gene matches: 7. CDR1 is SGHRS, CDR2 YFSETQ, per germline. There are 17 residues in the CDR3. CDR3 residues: CASKRDRVSSGANVLTF. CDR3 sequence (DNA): TGCGCCAGCAAAAGGGACAGGGTGAGCTCTGGGGCCAACGTCCTGACTTTC.

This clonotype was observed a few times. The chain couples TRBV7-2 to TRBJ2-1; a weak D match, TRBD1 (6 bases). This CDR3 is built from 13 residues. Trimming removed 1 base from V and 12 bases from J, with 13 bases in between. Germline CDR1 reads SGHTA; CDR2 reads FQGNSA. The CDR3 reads CASSLEQGRWQFF. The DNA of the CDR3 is TGTGCCAGCAGCTTAGAACAGGGAAGGTGGCAGTTCTTC.